This entry lists 5 T cell receptor beta chains sequenced from one sample in a study of patients and donors after allogeneic stem cell transplantation. A single record per CDR3 protein comes from TCRdb applying MiXCR to the RT-PCR reads. The table shows 800,000 to 1,000,000 distinct CDR3 sequences, with about 20% occurring only once. The sequenced sample was blood, either unsorted or a sorted T cell fraction (not recorded which). The receptors originated from a human donor who was either an allogeneic HSCT recipient or a stem cell or donor lymphocyte infusion donor (not recorded which). It is not recorded whose cells these are; they may come from a transplant donor.

This clonotype came up many times. The V call is TRBV20-1, the J call TRBJ2-7; 7 bases line up with TRBD1. The germline V gene has CDR1 DFQATT and CDR2 SNEGSKA (reference sequence). CDR3 length: 13 residues. V gave up 6 bases and J gave up 3 bases; unmatched junction bases: 8. The CDR3 DNA is TGCAGTGCAACCGGGACAGATAACTACGAGCAGTACTTC. It is translated as CSATGTDNYEQYF.

The chain joins TRBV5-1 to TRBJ2-7; D uncertain. V dropped 4 bases and J dropped 5 bases, with 13 bases sitting between them. The CDR3 runs to 13 residues. Germline lookup yields CDR1 SGHRS and CDR2 YFSETQ. The CDR3 DNA sequence: TGCGCCAGCAGCATGACTGGCGTAAACGAGCAGTACTTC. It yields the protein CASSMTGVNEQYF. The whole variable domain, filled in from reference TRBV5-1 and TRBJ2-7, reads KAGVTQTPRYLIKTRGQQVTLSCSPISGHRSVSWYQQTPGQGLQFLFEYFSETQRNKGNFPGRFSGRQFSNSRSEMNVSTLELGDSALYLCASSMTGVNEQYFGPGTRLTVT.

The genes are TRBV6-5 and TRBJ2-7; D might be TRBD2 (5 bases). V was trimmed by 2 bases and J by 2 bases, leaving 16 bases between them. This CDR3 comprises 16 residues. The V gene's germline CDR1 is MNHEY and CDR2 SVGAGI. The CDR3 DNA sequence: TGTGCCAGCAGTTACGGGAGTTGGTCTTCTACCTACGAGCAGTACTTC. This sequence encodes CASSYGSWSSTYEQYF.

The J gene is TRBJ2-3, the V gene TRBV3-1, with 10 positions matching TRBD2. This CDR3 is built from 16 residues. Germline CDR1 is LGHDT and CDR2 is YNNKEL (reference sequence). V lost 1 base to trimming and J lost 7 bases; unmatched junction nucleotides: 8. CDR3 loop: CASSQGAGGVANTQYF. The CDR3 bases are TGTGCCAGCAGCCAAGGAGCGGGGGGGGTTGCAAATACGCAGTATTTT.

Only a few counts were recorded for this clonotype. The rearrangement links TRBV20-1 to TRBJ1-4; the D gene is possibly TRBD1 (6 bases). The V gene's germline CDR1 is DFQATT and CDR2 SNEGSKA (reference sequence). The CDR3 consists of 13 residues. The ends were cut back, 6 bases at V and 7 bases at J, with 15 bases in the middle. The CDR3 DNA follows: TGCAGTGCCCACCTGGGGGGCGGTGAAAAACTGTTTTTT. Its translation: CSAHLGGGEKLFF.